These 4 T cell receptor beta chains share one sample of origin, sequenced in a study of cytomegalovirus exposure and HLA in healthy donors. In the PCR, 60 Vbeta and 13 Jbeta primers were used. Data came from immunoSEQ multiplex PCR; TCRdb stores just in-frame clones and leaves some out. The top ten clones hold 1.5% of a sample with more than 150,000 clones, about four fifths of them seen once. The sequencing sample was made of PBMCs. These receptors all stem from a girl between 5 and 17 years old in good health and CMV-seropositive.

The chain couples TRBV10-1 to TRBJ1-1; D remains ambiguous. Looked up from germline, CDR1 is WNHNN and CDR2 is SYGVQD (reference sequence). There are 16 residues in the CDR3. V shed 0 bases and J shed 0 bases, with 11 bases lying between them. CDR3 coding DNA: TGCGCCAGCAGTGAGTCCATAGACACCATGAACACTGAAGCTTTCTTT. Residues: CASSESIDTMNTEAFF.

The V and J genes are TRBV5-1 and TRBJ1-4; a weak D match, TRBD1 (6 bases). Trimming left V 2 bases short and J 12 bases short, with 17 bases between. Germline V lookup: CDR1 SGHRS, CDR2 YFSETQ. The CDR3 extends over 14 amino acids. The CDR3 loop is CASSLEQGSRELFF. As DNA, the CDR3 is TGCGCCAGCAGCTTAGAACAGGGTTCCCGGGAACTGTTTTTT.

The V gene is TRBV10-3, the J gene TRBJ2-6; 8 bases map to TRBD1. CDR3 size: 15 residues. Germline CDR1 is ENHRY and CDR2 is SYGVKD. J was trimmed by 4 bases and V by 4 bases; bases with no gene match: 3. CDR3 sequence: CAISGTGSGANVLTF. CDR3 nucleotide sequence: TGTGCCATCAGTGGGACAGGGTCAGGGGCCAACGTCCTGACTTTC.

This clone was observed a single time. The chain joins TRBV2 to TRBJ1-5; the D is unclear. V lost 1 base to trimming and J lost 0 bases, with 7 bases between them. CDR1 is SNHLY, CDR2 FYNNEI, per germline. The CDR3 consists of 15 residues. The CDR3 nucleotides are TGTGCCAGCAGTGAAGGCGCGGATAGCAATCAGCCCCAGCATTTT. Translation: CASSEGADSNQPQHF.